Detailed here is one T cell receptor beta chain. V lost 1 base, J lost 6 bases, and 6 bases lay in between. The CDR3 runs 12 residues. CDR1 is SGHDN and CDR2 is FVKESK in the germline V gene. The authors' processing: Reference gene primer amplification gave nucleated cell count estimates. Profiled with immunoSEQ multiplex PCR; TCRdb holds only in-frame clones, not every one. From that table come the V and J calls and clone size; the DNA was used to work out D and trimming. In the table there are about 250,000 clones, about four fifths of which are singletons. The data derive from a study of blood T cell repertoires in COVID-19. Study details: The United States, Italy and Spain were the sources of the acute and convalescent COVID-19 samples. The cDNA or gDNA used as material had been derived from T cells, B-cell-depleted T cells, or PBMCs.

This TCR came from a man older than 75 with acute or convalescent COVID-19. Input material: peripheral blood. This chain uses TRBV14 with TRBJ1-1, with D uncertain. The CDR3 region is CASSQVTAEAFF. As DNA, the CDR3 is TGTGCCAGCAGCCAAGTTACTGCTGAAGCTTTCTTT.